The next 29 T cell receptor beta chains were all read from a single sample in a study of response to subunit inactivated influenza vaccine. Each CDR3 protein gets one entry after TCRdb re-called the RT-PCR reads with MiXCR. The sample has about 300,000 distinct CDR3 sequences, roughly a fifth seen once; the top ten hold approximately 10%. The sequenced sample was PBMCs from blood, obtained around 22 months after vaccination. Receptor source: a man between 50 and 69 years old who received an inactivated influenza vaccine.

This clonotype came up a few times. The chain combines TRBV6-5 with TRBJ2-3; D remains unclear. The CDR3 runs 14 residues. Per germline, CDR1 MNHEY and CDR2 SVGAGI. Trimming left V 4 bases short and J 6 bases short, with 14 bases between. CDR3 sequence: CASSWTLHADTQYF. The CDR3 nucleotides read TGTGCCAGCAGTTGGACCCTCCACGCGGATACGCAGTATTTT.

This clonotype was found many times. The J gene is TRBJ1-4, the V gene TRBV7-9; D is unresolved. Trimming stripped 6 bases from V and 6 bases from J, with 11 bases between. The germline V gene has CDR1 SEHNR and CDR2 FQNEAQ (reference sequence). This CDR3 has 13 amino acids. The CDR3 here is CASRANVDEKLFF. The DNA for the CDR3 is TGTGCCAGCAGGGCAAACGTCGATGAAAAACTGTTTTTT.

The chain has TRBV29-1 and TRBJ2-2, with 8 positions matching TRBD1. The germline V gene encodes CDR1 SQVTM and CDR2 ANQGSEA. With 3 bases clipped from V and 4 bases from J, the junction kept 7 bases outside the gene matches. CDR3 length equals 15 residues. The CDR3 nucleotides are TGCAGCGTTGAGGGGACAGGTGCTAGCACCGGGGAGCTGTTTTTT. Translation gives CSVEGTGASTGELFF.

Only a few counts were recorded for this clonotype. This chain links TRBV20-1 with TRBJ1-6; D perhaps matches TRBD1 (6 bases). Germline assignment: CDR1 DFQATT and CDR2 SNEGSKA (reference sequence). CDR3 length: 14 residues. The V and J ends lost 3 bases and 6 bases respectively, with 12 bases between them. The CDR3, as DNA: TGCAGTGCTAGGACGGGGGCGAGTAATTCACCCCTCCACTTT. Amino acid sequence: CSARTGASNSPLHF.

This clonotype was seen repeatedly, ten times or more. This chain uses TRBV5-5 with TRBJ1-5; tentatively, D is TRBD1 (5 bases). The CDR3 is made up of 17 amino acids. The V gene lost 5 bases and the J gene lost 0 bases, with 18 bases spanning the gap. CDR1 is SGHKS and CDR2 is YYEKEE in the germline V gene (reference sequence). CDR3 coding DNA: TGTGCCAGCAGTCCGGACAACAGCCCATATAGCAATCAGCCCCAGCATTTT. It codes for CASSPDNSPYSNQPQHF.

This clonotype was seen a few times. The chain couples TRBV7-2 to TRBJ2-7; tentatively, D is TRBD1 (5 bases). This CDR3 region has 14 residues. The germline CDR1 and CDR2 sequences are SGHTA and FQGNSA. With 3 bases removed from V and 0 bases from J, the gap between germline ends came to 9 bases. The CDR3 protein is CASSFRTRSYEQYF. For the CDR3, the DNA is TGTGCCAGCAGCTTTAGGACACGCTCCTACGAGCAGTACTTC.

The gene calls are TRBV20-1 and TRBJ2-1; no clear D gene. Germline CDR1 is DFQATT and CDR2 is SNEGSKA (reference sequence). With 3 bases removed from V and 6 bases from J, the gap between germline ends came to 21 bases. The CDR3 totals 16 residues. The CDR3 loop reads CSASVPGRSRFNEQFF. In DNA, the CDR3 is TGCAGTGCTAGTGTCCCCGGACGCTCGAGATTCAATGAGCAGTTCTTC.

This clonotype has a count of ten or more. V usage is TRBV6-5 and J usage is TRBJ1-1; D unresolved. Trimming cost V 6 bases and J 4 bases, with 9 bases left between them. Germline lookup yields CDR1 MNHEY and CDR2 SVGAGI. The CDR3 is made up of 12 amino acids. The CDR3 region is CASSPVGTEAFF. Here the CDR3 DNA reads TGTGCCAGCAGCCCCGTTGGCACTGAAGCTTTCTTT.

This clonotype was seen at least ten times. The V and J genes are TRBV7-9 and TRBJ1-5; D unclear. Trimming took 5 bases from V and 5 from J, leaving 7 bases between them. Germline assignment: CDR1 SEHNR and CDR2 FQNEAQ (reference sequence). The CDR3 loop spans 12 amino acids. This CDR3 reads CASSNIDQPQHF. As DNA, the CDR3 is TGTGCCAGCAGCAACATAGATCAGCCCCAGCATTTT.

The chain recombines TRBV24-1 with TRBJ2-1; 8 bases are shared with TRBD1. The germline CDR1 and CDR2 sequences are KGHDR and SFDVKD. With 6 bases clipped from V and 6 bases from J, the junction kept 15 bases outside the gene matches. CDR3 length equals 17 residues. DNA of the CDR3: TGTGCCACCAGTCCTTCAATCGGGACAGGAGATATCAATGAGCAGTTCTTC. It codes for CATSPSIGTGDINEQFF.

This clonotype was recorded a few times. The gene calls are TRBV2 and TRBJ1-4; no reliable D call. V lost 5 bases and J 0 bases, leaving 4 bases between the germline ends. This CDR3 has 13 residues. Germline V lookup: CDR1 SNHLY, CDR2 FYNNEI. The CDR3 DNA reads TGTGCCAGCAGTAGTCCAACTAATGAAAAACTGTTTTTT. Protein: CASSSPTNEKLFF.

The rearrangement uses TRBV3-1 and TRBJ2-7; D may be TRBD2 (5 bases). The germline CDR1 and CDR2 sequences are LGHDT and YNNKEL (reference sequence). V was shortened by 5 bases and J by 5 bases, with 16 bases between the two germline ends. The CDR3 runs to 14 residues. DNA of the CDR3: TGTGCCAGCAGCTGGGCTAGCCGGAGTGACGAGCAGTACTTC. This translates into CASSWASRSDEQYF.

CDR3 sequence (DNA): TGCAGTGCAAAAGCCGGGACAGGAAATTCACCCCTCCACTTT. This translates into CSAKAGTGNSPLHF. The chain links TRBV20-1 to TRBJ1-6, with 8 bases lining up with TRBD1. Germline CDR1 and CDR2: DFQATT and SNEGSKA (reference sequence). Unmatched junction bases numbered 8, after V lost 6 bases and J lost 7 bases. The CDR3 has 14 residues.

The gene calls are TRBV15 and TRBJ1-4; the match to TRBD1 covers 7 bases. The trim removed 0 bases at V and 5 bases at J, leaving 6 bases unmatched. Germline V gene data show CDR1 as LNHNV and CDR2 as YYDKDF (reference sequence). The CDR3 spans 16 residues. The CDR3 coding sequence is TGTGCCACCAGCAGAGATCCCACAGGGGTCAATGAAAAACTGTTTTTT. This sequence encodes CATSRDPTGVNEKLFF.

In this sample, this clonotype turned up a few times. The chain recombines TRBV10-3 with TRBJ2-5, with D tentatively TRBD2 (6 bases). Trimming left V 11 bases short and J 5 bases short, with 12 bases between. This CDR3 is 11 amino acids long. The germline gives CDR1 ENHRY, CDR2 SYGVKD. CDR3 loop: CASASAETQYF. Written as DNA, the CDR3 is TGTGCCTCCGCTAGCGCCGAGACCCAGTACTTC.

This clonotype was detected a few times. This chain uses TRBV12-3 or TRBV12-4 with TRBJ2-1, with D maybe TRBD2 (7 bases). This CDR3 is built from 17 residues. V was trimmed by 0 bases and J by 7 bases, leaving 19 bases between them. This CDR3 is CASSLARQGRVQNEQFF. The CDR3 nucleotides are TGTGCCAGCAGTTTAGCTCGGCAGGGGAGGGTACAGAATGAGCAGTTCTTC.

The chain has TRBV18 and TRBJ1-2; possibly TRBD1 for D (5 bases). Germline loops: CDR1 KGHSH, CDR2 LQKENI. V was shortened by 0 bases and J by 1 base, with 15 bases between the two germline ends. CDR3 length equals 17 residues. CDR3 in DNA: TGTGCCAGCTCACCACCGTTAAAAAGGGGTTATAACTATGGCTACACCTTC. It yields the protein CASSPPLKRGYNYGYTF. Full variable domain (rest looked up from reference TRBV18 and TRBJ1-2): NAGVMQNPRHLVRRRGQEARLRCSPMKGHSHVYWYRQLPEEGLKFMVYLQKENIIDESGMPKERFSAEFPKEGPSILRIQQVVRGDSAAYFCASSPPLKRGYNYGYTFGSGTRLTVV.

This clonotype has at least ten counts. The CDR3 here is CASSTGRMLGGPENGYTF. The CDR3 DNA is TGTGCCAGCAGTACCGGAAGAATGCTTGGTGGACCCGAAAATGGCTACACCTTC. This sequence joins TRBV6-1 and TRBJ1-2; D is unclear. CDR3 length equals 18 residues. Trimming removed 5 bases at V and 6 bases at J, with 28 bases between. Germline V gives CDR1 MNHNS, CDR2 SASEGT.

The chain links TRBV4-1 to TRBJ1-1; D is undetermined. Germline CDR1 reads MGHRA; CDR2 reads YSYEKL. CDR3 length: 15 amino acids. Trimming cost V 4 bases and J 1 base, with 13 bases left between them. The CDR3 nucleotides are TGCGCCAGCAGCCGATTAGCAGGCCAGAACACTGAAGCTTTCTTT. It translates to CASSRLAGQNTEAFF.

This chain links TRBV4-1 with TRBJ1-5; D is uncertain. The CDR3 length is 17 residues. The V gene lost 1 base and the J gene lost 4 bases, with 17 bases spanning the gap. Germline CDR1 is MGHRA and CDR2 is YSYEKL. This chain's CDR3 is CASSQGRAGRVNQPQHF. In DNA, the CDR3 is TGCGCCAGCAGCCAAGGACGGGCGGGAAGAGTGAATCAGCCCCAGCATTTT.

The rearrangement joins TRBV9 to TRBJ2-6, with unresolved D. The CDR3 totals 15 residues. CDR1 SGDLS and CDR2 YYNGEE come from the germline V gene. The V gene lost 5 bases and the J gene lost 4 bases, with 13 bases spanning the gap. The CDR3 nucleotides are TGTGCCAGCAGTGATAACGCCGACGGGGCCAACGTCCTGACTTTC. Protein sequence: CASSDNADGANVLTF.

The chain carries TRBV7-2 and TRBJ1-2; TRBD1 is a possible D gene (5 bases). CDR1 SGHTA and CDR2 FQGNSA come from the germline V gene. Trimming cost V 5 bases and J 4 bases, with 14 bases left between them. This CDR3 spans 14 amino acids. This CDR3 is CASSQGPTFYGYTF. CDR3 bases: TGTGCCAGCAGCCAGGGACCGACCTTCTATGGCTACACCTTC. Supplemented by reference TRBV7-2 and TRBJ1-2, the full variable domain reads GAGVSQSPSNKVTEKGKDVELRCDPISGHTALYWYRQSLGQGLEFLIYFQGNSAPDKSGLPSDRFSAERTGGSVSTLTIQRTQQEDSAVYLCASSQGPTFYGYTFGSGTRLTVV.

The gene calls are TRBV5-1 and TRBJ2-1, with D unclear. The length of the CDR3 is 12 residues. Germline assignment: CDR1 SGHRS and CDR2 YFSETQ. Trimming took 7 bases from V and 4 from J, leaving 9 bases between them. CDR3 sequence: CASGNVYNEQFF. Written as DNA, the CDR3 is TGCGCCAGCGGAAATGTTTACAATGAGCAGTTCTTC.

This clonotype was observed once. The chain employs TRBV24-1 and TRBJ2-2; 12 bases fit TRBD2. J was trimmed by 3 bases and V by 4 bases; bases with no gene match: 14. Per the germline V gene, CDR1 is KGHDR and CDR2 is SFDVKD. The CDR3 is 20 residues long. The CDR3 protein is CATSDPTPSGRALDTGELFF. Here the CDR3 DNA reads TGTGCCACCAGTGACCCGACCCCTAGCGGGAGGGCCCTCGACACCGGGGAGCTGTTTTTT.

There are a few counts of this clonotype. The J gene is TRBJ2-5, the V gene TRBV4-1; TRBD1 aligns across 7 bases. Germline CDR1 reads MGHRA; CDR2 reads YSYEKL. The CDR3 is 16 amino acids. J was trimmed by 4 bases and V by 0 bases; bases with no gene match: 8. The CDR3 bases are TGCGCCAGCAGCCAAGATCCTGGCAGGGGGTCAGAGACCCAGTACTTC. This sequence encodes CASSQDPGRGSETQYF.

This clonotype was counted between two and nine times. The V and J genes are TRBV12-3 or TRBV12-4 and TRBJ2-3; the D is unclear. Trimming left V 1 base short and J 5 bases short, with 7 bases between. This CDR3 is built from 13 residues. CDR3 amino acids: CASSLVRRDTQYF. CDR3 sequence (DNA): TGTGCCAGCAGTTTAGTTCGTAGAGATACGCAGTATTTT.

The CDR3, as DNA: TGCAGTGCTAGAGGACAGTTCAACAATGAGCAGTTCTTC. The encoded protein is CSARGQFNNEQFF. The chain carries TRBV20-1 and TRBJ2-1; D is possibly TRBD1 (5 bases). V was pared by 1 base and J by 5 bases, with 9 bases between. The CDR3 totals 13 residues. From germline, CDR1 is DFQATT and CDR2 SNEGSKA (reference sequence).

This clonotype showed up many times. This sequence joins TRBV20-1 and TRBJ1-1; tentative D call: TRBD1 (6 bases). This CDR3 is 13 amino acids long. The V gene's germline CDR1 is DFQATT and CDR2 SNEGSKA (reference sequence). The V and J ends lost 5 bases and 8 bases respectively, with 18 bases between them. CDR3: CSADRTVSTEAFF. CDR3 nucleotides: TGCAGTGCTGACCGGACAGTTTCCACAGAAGCTTTCTTT.

The CDR3 coding sequence is TGTGCCAGTAGTATAAGCGGACAGATAATCTACAATGAGCAGTTCTTC. Translated, it gives CASSISGQIIYNEQFF. The V gene is TRBV19, the J gene TRBJ2-1; TRBD1 is a possible D gene (6 bases). V gave up 2 bases and J gave up 3 bases, with 14 bases separating them. This CDR3 is built from 16 residues. Looked up from germline, CDR1 is LNHDA and CDR2 is SQIVND (reference sequence).